Following are 8 T cell receptor beta chains from one sample sequenced in a study of blood T cell repertoires in COVID-19. TCRdb keeps only in-frame clones here, not all; method: immunoSEQ multiplex PCR. Of under 350,000 clones listed, roughly 85% were seen once; the top ten hold approximately 9%. Sequencing input: peripheral blood. The source of these receptors is a woman between 50 and 59 years old who had recovered from COVID-19.

The chain is built from TRBV19 and TRBJ1-2; 10 bases match TRBD1. With 5 bases clipped from V and 0 bases from J, the junction kept 6 bases outside the gene matches. Per the germline V gene, CDR1 is LNHDA and CDR2 is SQIVND (reference sequence). This CDR3 has 16 residues. CDR3 bases: TGTGCCAGTAGTGACCGGGACAGGGGAGCTAACTATGGCTACACCTTC. Its protein product is CASSDRDRGANYGYTF. Full variable domain (rest looked up from reference TRBV19 and TRBJ1-2): DGGITQSPKYLFRKEGQNVTLSCEQNLNHDAMYWYRQDPGQGLRLIYYSQIVNDFQKGDIAEGYSVSREKKESFPLTVTSAQKNPTAFYLCASSDRDRGANYGYTFGSGTRLTVV.

In its sample, this clone was seen a few times. V and J are TRBV19 and TRBJ1-2; D perhaps matches TRBD1 (5 bases). The CDR3 runs to 13 residues. V was trimmed by 3 bases and J by 4 bases, leaving 9 bases between them. From germline, CDR1 is LNHDA and CDR2 SQIVND (reference sequence). CDR3 sequence reads: CASSMDIVYGYTF. The CDR3 DNA is TGTGCCAGTAGTATGGACATTGTCTATGGCTACACCTTC.

The chain couples TRBV18 to TRBJ1-2, with 8 bases matching TRBD1. V lost 3 bases to trimming and J lost 1 base; unmatched junction nucleotides: 10. The CDR3 spans 17 residues. Per the germline V gene, CDR1 is KGHSH and CDR2 is LQKENI. The CDR3 is CASSPNDRGIGNYGYTF. CDR3 nucleotide sequence: TGTGCCAGCTCACCGAACGACAGGGGCATTGGTAACTATGGCTACACCTTC.

This clone appeared a few times. V gene TRBV6-5 combines with J gene TRBJ2-7; D ambiguous. CDR1 and CDR2 (germline): MNHEY, SVGAGI. The CDR3 runs to 12 residues. The V end was cut by 6 bases, the J end by 0 bases, with 6 bases between. The CDR3 is CASRQSSYEQYF. The DNA for the CDR3 is TGTGCCAGCAGACAGAGCTCCTACGAGCAGTACTTC.

This chain links TRBV21-1 with TRBJ1-2; TRBD1, the D gene given by the table, was not confirmed from the DNA. TRBV21-1 is a known pseudogene. The CDR3 covers 17 residues. CDR3 sequence: CASSPLGRDRGHYGYTF. Written as DNA, the CDR3 is TGTGCCAGCAGCCCACTAGGGAGGGACAGGGGACATTATGGCTACACCTTC.

CDR3 DNA sequence: TGTGCCAGCAGTTGGCAGGGGCCCATGAACACTGAAGCTTTCTTT. It specifies CASSWQGPMNTEAFF. The chain recombines TRBV28 with TRBJ1-1; a weak D match, TRBD1 (6 bases). Germline V gene data show CDR1 as MDHEN and CDR2 as SYDVKM. V was shortened by 4 bases and J by 0 bases, with 12 bases between the two germline ends. CDR3 length equals 15 residues.

This clone was seen a few times. The chain uses TRBV4-2 and TRBJ2-1; 14 nucleotides agree with TRBD2. The junction had 4 bases not matched to a gene; V was cut back by 0 bases and J by 9 bases. The CDR3 is 16 amino acids. Germline V gene sequence: CDR1 LGHNA, CDR2 YNFKEQ. The CDR3 reads CASSQETSGGASEQFF. CDR3 nucleotides: TGTGCCAGCAGCCAAGAGACTAGCGGGGGGGCCAGTGAGCAGTTCTTC.

The chain uses TRBV19 and TRBJ2-1, with 7 bases fitting TRBD1. V gave up 5 bases and J gave up 2 bases; unmatched junction bases: 6. This CDR3 is 15 amino acids long. Germline CDR1 LNHDA, CDR2 SQIVND (reference sequence). As DNA, the CDR3 is TGTGCCAGTAGTGGATCGACAGGGCCCTACAATGAGCAGTTCTTC. Translated: CASSGSTGPYNEQFF.